The 24 T cell receptor beta chains below come from one sample, sequenced in a study of response to subunit inactivated influenza vaccine. TCRdb recomputed calls from the RT-PCR reads with MiXCR, one row per CDR3 protein. The profile shows 800,000 to 1,000,000 distinct CDR3 sequences, 21% of them singletons. The starting material was PBMCs from blood, obtained 5 days after vaccination. All receptors come from a man aged 45-65 years who received an inactivated influenza vaccine.

In its sample, this clonotype was seen once. The CDR3 region is CASRLSARGGNQPQHF. CDR3 in DNA: TGTGCAAGTCGCTTATCCGCTAGGGGTGGCAATCAGCCCCAGCATTTT. V is TRBV12-2 and J is TRBJ1-5. TRBV12-2 constitutes a pseudogene. The CDR3 is 16 residues long.

The chain links TRBV9 to TRBJ2-2; 9 nucleotides line up with TRBD2. This CDR3 is built from 18 residues. Germline CDR1 is SGDLS and CDR2 is YYNGEE. V was pared by 3 bases and J by 4 bases, with 13 bases of the junction left unmatched. This chain's CDR3 is CASSARKGTSTRTGELFF. The CDR3 bases are TGTGCCAGCAGCGCCAGAAAGGGGACTAGCACTCGCACCGGGGAGCTGTTTTTT.

V and J are TRBV24-1 and TRBJ2-2; tentative D call: TRBD1 (5 bases). This CDR3 is 14 amino acids long. The V gene's germline CDR1 is KGHDR and CDR2 SFDVKD. V was trimmed by 8 bases and J by 4 bases, leaving 13 bases between them. CDR3 nucleotides: TGTGCCACCATGGCGGACACCCTCACCGGGGAGCTGTTTTTT. Residues: CATMADTLTGELFF.

This clonotype has at least ten counts. The rearrangement joins TRBV7-8 to TRBJ2-1; 7 bases map to TRBD1. The trim removed 5 bases at V and 6 bases at J, leaving 7 bases unmatched. Germline lookup yields CDR1 SGHVS and CDR2 FQNEAQ. This CDR3 region has 14 residues. CDR3: CASSPTGTVNEQFF. Here the CDR3 DNA reads TGTGCCAGCAGCCCAACGGGGACAGTCAATGAGCAGTTCTTC.

V is TRBV7-2 and J is TRBJ2-7, with D maybe TRBD1 (6 bases). CDR3 length: 15 amino acids. Germline values: CDR1 SGHTA, CDR2 FQGNSA. The germline V and J ends were trimmed by 1 base and 6 bases, with 16 bases remaining between them. The CDR3 DNA follows: TGTGCCAGCAGCTTAGGGTACAGGGAAAACGGCGAGCAGTACTTC. Translating gives CASSLGYRENGEQYF.

This clonotype was counted a few times. V gene TRBV2 combines with J gene TRBJ2-7; tentatively, D is TRBD2 (6 bases). The CDR3 covers 16 residues. V was cut by 7 bases and J by 2 bases, with 21 bases left in between. Germline lookup yields CDR1 SNHLY and CDR2 FYNNEI. CDR3 nucleotides: TGTGCCAGCACTCATGGGCTAGCGCGCCCGCCCTACGAGCAGTACTTC. Amino acid sequence: CASTHGLARPPYEQYF. Variable domain in full (rest from reference TRBV2 and TRBJ2-7): EPEVTQTPSHQVTQMGQEVILRCVPISNHLYFYWYRQILGQKVEFLVSFYNNEISEKSEIFDDQFSVERPDGSNFTLKIRSTKLEDSAMYFCASTHGLARPPYEQYFGPGTRLTVT.

This sequence joins TRBV9 and TRBJ2-1; maybe TRBD2 (6 bases). This CDR3 has 17 amino acids. Germline-derived CDR1 and CDR2 are SGDLS and YYNGEE. V lost 4 bases to trimming and J lost 0 bases, with 17 bases between them. The CDR3 loop reads CASSFGGTPDSYNEQFF. In DNA, the CDR3 is TGTGCCAGCAGCTTTGGGGGGACCCCCGACTCCTACAATGAGCAGTTCTTC.

The V call is TRBV2, the J call TRBJ1-3; D not certain. The CDR3 consists of 14 residues. Per the germline V gene, CDR1 is SNHLY and CDR2 is FYNNEI. V was pared by 6 bases and J by 5 bases, with 14 bases between. The CDR3 nucleotides read TGTGCCAGCAGGGCGGTCTTAGGGAGAAACACCATATATTTT. Residues: CASRAVLGRNTIYF.

The chain combines TRBV28 with TRBJ2-6, with D uncertain. The CDR3 length is 13 residues. Germline CDR1 is MDHEN and CDR2 is SYDVKM. The ends were cut back, 10 bases at V and 2 bases at J, with 9 bases in the middle. The CDR3 region has the DNA TGTGCCACCATCGGCACTGGGGCCAACGTCCTGACTTTC. Translating gives CATIGTGANVLTF. Based on the CDR3 plus reference TRBV28 and TRBJ2-6, the full variable domain is DVKVTQSSRYLVKRTGEKVFLECVQDMDHENMFWYRQDPGLGLRLIYFSYDVKMKEKGDIPEGYSVSREKKERFSLILESASTNQTSMYLCATIGTGANVLTFGAGSRLTVL.

The chain couples TRBV28 to TRBJ1-1, with TRBD1 as a possible D gene (6 bases). Per the germline V gene, CDR1 is MDHEN and CDR2 is SYDVKM. V was pared by 10 bases and J by 1 base, with 13 bases between. The length of the CDR3 is 13 residues. The CDR3 DNA reads TGTGCCACCCTGTCAGGGGCGAACACTGAAGCTTTCTTT. It encodes CATLSGANTEAFF.

The chain combines TRBV28 with TRBJ2-7, with 7 nucleotides matching TRBD1. In germline, CDR1 is MDHEN, CDR2 SYDVKM. The CDR3 covers 15 residues. J lost 2 bases, V lost 5 bases, and 9 bases had no gene match. The CDR3 nucleotides read TGTGCCAGCAGTCTCACCACAGGGGACGCCTACGAGCAGTACTTC. As protein: CASSLTTGDAYEQYF.

This clonotype was observed a few times. The CDR3 DNA sequence: TGCGCCAGCAGCCACGGACGTACTAGCACAGATACGCAGTATTTT. Residues: CASSHGRTSTDTQYF. The rearrangement links TRBV5-1 to TRBJ2-3; D not certain. The CDR3 extends over 15 amino acids. The germline V gene encodes CDR1 SGHRS and CDR2 YFSETQ. Trimming left V 4 bases short and J 0 bases short, with 12 bases between.

The sample holds a few counts of this clonotype. This rearrangement joins TRBV5-6 to TRBJ1-5; possibly TRBD1 for D (5 bases). There are 16 residues in the CDR3. V dropped 0 bases and J dropped 3 bases, with 13 bases sitting between them. In germline, CDR1 is SGHDT, CDR2 YYEEEE. The chain's CDR3 is CASSLAGGDDNQPQHF. The CDR3 bases are TGTGCCAGCAGCTTGGCCGGGGGGGATGACAATCAGCCCCAGCATTTT.

This clonotype occurred many times. This chain joins TRBV12-3 or TRBV12-4 and TRBJ2-7, with 7 bases aligning to TRBD1. The CDR3 runs 14 residues. After removal of 1 base from V and 4 bases from J, the junction contained 4 bases not matched to a gene. The CDR3 DNA follows: TGTGCCAGCAGTTTAGGAGGGGGCGTATACGAGCAGTACTTC. It is translated as CASSLGGGVYEQYF.

This clonotype has ten or more counts. This rearrangement joins TRBV11-2 to TRBJ2-1; D may be TRBD2 (6 bases). Germline V gene data show CDR1 as SGHAT and CDR2 as FQNNGV. The CDR3 is 14 amino acids. V gave up 5 bases and J gave up 3 bases, with 11 bases separating them. CDR3 region: CASSGGRGYNEQFF. As DNA, the CDR3 is TGTGCCAGCAGCGGAGGGCGGGGCTACAATGAGCAGTTCTTC.

This clonotype was picked up many times. V is TRBV15 and J is TRBJ1-5, with a weak D call TRBD1 (5 bases). V lost 0 bases, J lost 7 bases, and 10 bases lay in between. The CDR3 extends over 14 amino acids. Germline CDR1 and CDR2: LNHNV and YYDKDF (reference sequence). CDR3 in amino acids: CATSRDAGDQPQHF. The DNA for the CDR3 is TGTGCCACCAGCAGAGATGCGGGGGACCAGCCCCAGCATTTT.

This clonotype was picked up a small number of times. The chain carries TRBV4-1 and TRBJ2-7, with a tentative D call TRBD2 (6 bases). From germline, CDR1 is MGHRA and CDR2 YSYEKL. V lost 3 bases, J lost 2 bases, and 11 bases lay in between. The CDR3 is 14 amino acids. CDR3 region: CASSHRDFTYEQYF. The DNA for the CDR3 is TGCGCCAGCAGCCACAGGGACTTTACCTACGAGCAGTACTTC.

The chain recombines TRBV6-2 or TRBV6-3 with TRBJ2-1; 8 bases align to TRBD2. The germline CDR1 and CDR2 sequences are MNHEY and SVGEGT. The CDR3 contains 12 residues. V gave up 6 bases and J gave up 9 bases; unmatched junction bases: 4. The CDR3 protein is CASRFSGGEQFF. CDR3 bases: TGTGCCAGCAGGTTCAGCGGGGGTGAGCAGTTCTTC.

This clonotype appeared a few times. The CDR3: CASITLSGGTEAFF. CDR3 nucleotide sequence: TGTGCCAGCATAACCCTCTCGGGGGGCACTGAAGCTTTCTTT. The genes are TRBV6-1 and TRBJ1-1; D possibly corresponds to TRBD1 (5 bases). Trimming removed 7 bases from V and 4 bases from J, with 16 bases in between. Germline CDR1 and CDR2: MNHNS and SASEGT. This CDR3 is 14 amino acids long.

The rearrangement links TRBV27 to TRBJ2-7; tentatively, D is TRBD1 or TRBD2 (5 bases each). V gave up 5 bases and J gave up 0 bases, with 20 bases separating them. This CDR3 contains 17 residues. Looked up from germline, CDR1 is MNHEY and CDR2 is SMNVEV (reference sequence). CDR3 residues: CASSPDPGTVYSYEQYF. The CDR3 region has the DNA TGTGCCAGCAGTCCTGACCCCGGGACCGTGTACTCCTACGAGCAGTACTTC.

The genes are TRBV24-1 and TRBJ1-5, with a weak D call TRBD1 (5 bases). Germline V gene lookup returns CDR1 KGHDR and CDR2 SFDVKD. This CDR3 has 14 residues. V gave up 5 bases and J gave up 3 bases, with 10 bases separating them. This CDR3 is CATSALDTNQPQHF. The CDR3 region has the DNA TGTGCCACCAGTGCCCTGGACACCAATCAGCCCCAGCATTTT.

This rearrangement joins TRBV20-1 to TRBJ2-7, with a weak D call TRBD1 (5 bases). Per germline, CDR1 DFQATT and CDR2 SNEGSKA (reference sequence). Trimming shortened V by 3 bases and J by 4 bases, and 10 bases separated the two germline ends. The CDR3 is made up of 12 amino acids. The DNA for the CDR3 is TGCAGTGCTAGGATAGGACAATACGAGCAGTACTTC. Protein product: CSARIGQYEQYF.

This clonotype was found a few times. This chain uses TRBV6-5 with TRBJ2-3; TRBD2 aligns across 9 bases. The CDR3 has 15 amino acids. The J segment lost 2 bases and the V segment lost 3 bases, leaving 3 bases of the junction unmatched. Germline assignment: CDR1 MNHEY and CDR2 SVGAGI. The CDR3 protein is CASSYLAGTTDTQYF. CDR3 in DNA: TGTGCCAGCAGTTATCTAGCGGGAACCACAGATACGCAGTATTTT.

This clonotype was recorded many times. The rearrangement links TRBV12-3 or TRBV12-4 to TRBJ2-3; D possibly corresponds to TRBD2 (5 bases). The CDR3 is 16 amino acids. Trimming left V 6 bases short and J 0 bases short, with 16 bases between. The CDR3 protein is CASRGEAVLSTDTQYF. The CDR3 bases are TGTGCCAGCAGGGGAGAGGCAGTCCTTAGCACAGATACGCAGTATTTT.